This TCR beta chain was obtained from a study of T cells in Graves' hyperthyroidism and ophthalmopathy. Using RNA transcripts as the source, TCR beta CDR3 regions were amplified. The TCR CDR3 was amplified in a first-round RT-PCR using the HTBI primer set. MiXCR, run by TCRdb on the multiplex PCR reads, gives a single entry per CDR3 protein. The sample records 350,000 or so distinct CDR3 sequences, 15% to 20% being singletons. At least ten counts were recorded for this clonotype. V was cut by 8 bases and J by 2 bases, with 9 bases left in between. The CDR3 has 12 amino acids. Looked up from germline, CDR1 is MDHEN and CDR2 is SYDVKM.

The chain uses TRBV28 and TRBJ1-2; TRBD1 is a possible D gene (5 bases). The sequence came from a woman aged 25 to 39 with Graves' hyperthyroidism that later progressed to Graves' ophthalmopathy. Sequenced sample: blood. The CDR3 region has the DNA TGTGCCAGCTTAGGGGAAAACTATGGCTACACCTTC. Its protein product is CASLGENYGYTF.